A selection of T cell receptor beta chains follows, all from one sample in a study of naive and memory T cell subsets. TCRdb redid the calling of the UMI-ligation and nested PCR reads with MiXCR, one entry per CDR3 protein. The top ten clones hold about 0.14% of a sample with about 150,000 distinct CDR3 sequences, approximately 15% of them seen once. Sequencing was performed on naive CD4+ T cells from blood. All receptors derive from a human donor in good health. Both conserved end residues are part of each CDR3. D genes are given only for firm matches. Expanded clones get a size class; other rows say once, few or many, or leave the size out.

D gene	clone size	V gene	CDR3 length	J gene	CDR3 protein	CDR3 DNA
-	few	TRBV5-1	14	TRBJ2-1	CASRPGQPYNEQFF	TGCGCCAGCAGGCCGGGGCAGCCCTACAATGAGCAGTTCTTC
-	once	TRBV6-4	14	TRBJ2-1	CASSEDPSYNEQFF	TGTGCCAGCAGCGAGGACCCATCTTACAATGAGCAGTTCTTC
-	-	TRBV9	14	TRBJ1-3	CASSSDISGNTIYF	TGTGCCAGCAGCTCAGATATCTCTGGAAACACCATATATTTT
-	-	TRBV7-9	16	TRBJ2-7	CASSLWGAAFSYEQYF	TGTGCCAGCAGCTTATGGGGGGCAGCATTCTCCTACGAGCAGTACTTC
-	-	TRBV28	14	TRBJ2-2	CASRPFATTGELFF	TGTGCCAGCAGACCTTTCGCCACCACCGGGGAGCTGTTTTTT
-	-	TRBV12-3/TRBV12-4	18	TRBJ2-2	CASSFQRGGLKNTGELFF	TGTGCCAGCAGTTTTCAACGAGGGGGACTCAAAAACACCGGGGAGCTGTTTTTT
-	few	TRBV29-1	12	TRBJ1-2	CSVIPGPGGYTF	TGCAGCGTAATCCCGGGACCAGGAGGCTACACCTTC
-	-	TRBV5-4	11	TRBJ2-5	CASGSQETQYF	TGTGCCAGCGGGAGTCAAGAGACCCAGTACTTC
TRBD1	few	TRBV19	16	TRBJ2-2	CASSIRTGGNTGELFF	TGTGCCAGTAGTATCAGGACAGGAGGAAACACCGGGGAGCTGTTTTTT
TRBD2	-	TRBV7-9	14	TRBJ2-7	CASRPGLAAYEQYF	TGTGCCAGCAGACCAGGGCTAGCGGCCTACGAGCAGTACTTC
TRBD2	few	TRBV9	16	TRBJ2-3	CASSVSGTSGTDTQYF	TGTGCCAGCAGCGTAAGCGGGACTAGCGGGACAGATACGCAGTATTTT
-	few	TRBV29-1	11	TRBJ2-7	CSALGPSEQYF	TGCAGCGCCCTGGGACCTTCCGAGCAGTACTTC
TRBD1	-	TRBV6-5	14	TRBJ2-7	CASSLDRGIYEQYF	TGTGCCAGCAGTTTGGACAGGGGAATCTACGAGCAGTACTTC
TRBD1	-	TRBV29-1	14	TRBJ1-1	CSVVRDRGGTEAFF	TGCAGCGTTGTCCGGGACAGGGGGGGCACTGAAGCTTTCTTT
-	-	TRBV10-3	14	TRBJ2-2	CAISEVVNTGELFF	TGTGCCATCAGTGAGGTTGTGAACACCGGGGAGCTGTTTTTT
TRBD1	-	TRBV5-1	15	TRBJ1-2	CASSGGRDSAAGYTF	TGCGCCAGCAGCGGAGGCCGGGACAGCGCAGCTGGCTACACCTTC
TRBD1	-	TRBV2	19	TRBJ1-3	CASSGMAGTGHLSGNTIYF	TGTGCCAGCAGCGGAATGGCCGGGACAGGACATCTCTCTGGAAACACCATATATTTT
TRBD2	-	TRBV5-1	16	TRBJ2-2	CASSLLAGPNTGELFF	TGCGCCAGCAGCTTGCTAGCGGGACCGAACACCGGGGAGCTGTTTTTT
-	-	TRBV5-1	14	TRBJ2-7	CASSHIQGGYEQYF	TGCGCCAGCAGCCATATCCAAGGGGGCTACGAGCAGTACTTC
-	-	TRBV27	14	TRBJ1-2	CASSHLANNYGYTF	TGTGCCAGCAGCCACCTTGCCAATAACTATGGCTACACCTTC
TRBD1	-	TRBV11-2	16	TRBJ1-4	CASSMGQLLTNEKLFF	TGTGCCAGCAGCATGGGACAGCTCTTAACTAATGAAAAACTGTTTTTT
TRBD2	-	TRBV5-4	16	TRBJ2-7	CASSLGSSGRIYEQYF	TGTGCCAGCAGCTTGGGGTCTAGCGGGAGAATCTACGAGCAGTACTTC
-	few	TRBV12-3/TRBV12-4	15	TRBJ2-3	CASSSGQNDADTQYF	TGTGCCAGCAGTTCTGGACAGAACGACGCAGATACGCAGTATTTT
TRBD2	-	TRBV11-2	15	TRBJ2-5	CASSSLGLAGETQYF	TGTGCCAGCAGCTCATTGGGGCTAGCGGGAGAGACCCAGTACTTC
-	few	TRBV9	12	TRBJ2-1	CASSVATEEQFF	TGTGCCAGCAGCGTAGCTACGGAAGAGCAGTTCTTC
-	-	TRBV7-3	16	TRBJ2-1	CASSLTPTTINNEQFF	TGTGCCAGCAGCTTAACGCCGACTACCATCAACAATGAGCAGTTCTTC
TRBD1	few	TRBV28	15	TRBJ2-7	CASSLPPGTGEGWYF	TGTGCCAGCAGTTTACCGCCCGGGACAGGGGAGGGGTGGTACTTC
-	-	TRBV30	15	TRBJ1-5	CAWSSGVTSNQPQHF	TGTGCCTGGAGTTCGGGAGTCACTAGCAATCAGCCCCAGCATTTT
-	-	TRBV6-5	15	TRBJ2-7	CASRTAGAGAYEQYF	TGTGCCAGCAGAACTGCAGGGGCAGGGGCCTACGAGCAGTACTTC
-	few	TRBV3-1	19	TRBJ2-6	CASSHRPGHSGSGANVLTF	TGTGCCAGCAGCCACCGCCCTGGACACTCGGGGTCTGGGGCCAACGTCCTGACTTTC
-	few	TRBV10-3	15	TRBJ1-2	CATQLQEGRGGGYTF	TGTGCCACCCAGCTCCAGGAGGGGAGGGGTGGTGGCTACACCTTC
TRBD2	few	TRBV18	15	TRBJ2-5	CASSPSGTSGVTQYF	TGTGCCAGCTCACCCTCCGGGACTAGTGGCGTGACCCAGTACTTC
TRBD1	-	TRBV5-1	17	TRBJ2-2	CASSKPGGGPNTGELFF	TGCGCCAGCAGCAAGCCAGGGGGTGGGCCGAACACCGGGGAGCTGTTTTTT
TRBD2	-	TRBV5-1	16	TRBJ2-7	CASSLFSSGMRYEQYF	TGCGCCAGCAGCTTGTTCTCGAGCGGGATGCGATACGAGCAGTACTTC
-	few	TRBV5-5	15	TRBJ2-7	CASSLDPGTPYEQYF	TGTGCCAGCAGCTTGGATCCAGGGACCCCCTACGAGCAGTACTTC
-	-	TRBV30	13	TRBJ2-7	CAWGTRVFGEQYF	TGTGCCTGGGGCACCAGGGTGTTCGGCGAGCAGTACTTC
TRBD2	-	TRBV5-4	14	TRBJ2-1	CASSPREGRSEQFF	TGTGCCAGCAGCCCCCGGGAGGGCAGGAGTGAGCAGTTCTTC
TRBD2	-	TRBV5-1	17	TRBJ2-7	CASSLGLTSGDPYEQYF	TGCGCCAGCAGCCTAGGTCTGACTAGCGGGGACCCCTACGAGCAGTACTTC
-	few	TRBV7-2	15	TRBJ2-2	CASSLTRELTGELFF	TGTGCCAGCAGCTTAACCCGGGAGTTAACCGGGGAGCTGTTTTTT
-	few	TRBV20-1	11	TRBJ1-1	CSVEMNTEAFF	TGCAGTGTAGAGATGAACACTGAAGCTTTCTTT
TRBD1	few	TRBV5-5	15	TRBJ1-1	CASGVLGGRGTEAFF	TGTGCCAGCGGAGTTTTAGGGGGCAGGGGCACTGAAGCTTTCTTT
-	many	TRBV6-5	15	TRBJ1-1	CASSYSDRLNTEAFF	TGTGCCAGCAGTTACTCGGACAGACTGAACACTGAAGCTTTCTTT
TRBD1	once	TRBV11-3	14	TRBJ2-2	CASSQGTGTGELFF	TGTGCCAGCAGCCAGGGGACAGGCACCGGGGAGCTGTTTTTT
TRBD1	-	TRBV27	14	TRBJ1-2	CASSRQGLDYGYTF	TGTGCCAGCAGCCGACAGGGGTTGGACTATGGCTACACCTTC
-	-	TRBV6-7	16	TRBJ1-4	CASSYPKGSWFEKLFF	TGTGCCAGCAGTTACCCCAAGGGTTCGTGGTTCGAAAAACTGTTTTTT
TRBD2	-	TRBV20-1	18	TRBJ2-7	CSARVLTSGRSDSYEQYF	TGCAGTGCTAGAGTTTTAACTAGCGGGAGGTCAGATTCCTACGAGCAGTACTTC
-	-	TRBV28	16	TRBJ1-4	CASSLAGAQSNEKLFF	TGTGCCAGCAGTTTAGCAGGGGCGCAATCTAATGAAAAACTGTTTTTT
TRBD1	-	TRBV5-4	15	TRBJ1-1	CASSLTGQKNTEAFF	TGTGCCAGCAGCTTGACGGGACAGAAGAACACTGAAGCTTTCTTT
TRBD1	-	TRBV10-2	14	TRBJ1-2	CASKGQGWDYGYTF	TGCGCCAGCAAAGGACAGGGGTGGGACTATGGCTACACCTTC
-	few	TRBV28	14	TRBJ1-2	CASSFGDQNYGYTF	TGTGCCAGCAGTTTCGGGGACCAAAACTATGGCTACACCTTC